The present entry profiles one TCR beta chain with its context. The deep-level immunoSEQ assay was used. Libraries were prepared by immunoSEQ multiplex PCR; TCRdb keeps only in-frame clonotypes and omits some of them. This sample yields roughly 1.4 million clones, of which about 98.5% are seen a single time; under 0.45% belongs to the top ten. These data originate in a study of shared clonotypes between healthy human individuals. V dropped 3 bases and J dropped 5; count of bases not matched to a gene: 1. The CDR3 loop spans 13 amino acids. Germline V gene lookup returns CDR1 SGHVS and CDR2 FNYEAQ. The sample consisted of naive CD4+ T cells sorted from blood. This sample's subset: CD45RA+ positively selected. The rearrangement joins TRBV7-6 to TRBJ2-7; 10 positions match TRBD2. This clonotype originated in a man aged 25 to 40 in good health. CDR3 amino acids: CASSFGLADEQYF. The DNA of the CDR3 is TGTGCCAGCAGCTTCGGACTAGCGGACGAGCAGTACTTC.